Here is one T cell receptor (beta chain) with its context. Using immunoSEQ multiplex PCR, the repertoire was profiled, and TCRdb retains in-frame clones only, with some absent. The sample yields 100,000 to 150,000 clones, 85% to 90% seen once. V dropped 1 base and J dropped 6 bases, with 6 bases sitting between them. This CDR3 contains 13 residues. In germline, CDR1 is SGHAT, CDR2 FQNNGV. The data were taken from a study of blood T cell repertoires in COVID-19. The overall study: Italy, Spain and the United States were the sources of the convalescent and acute COVID-19 samples.

V and J are TRBV11-2 and TRBJ2-2, with D uncertain. Sequencing was performed on peripheral blood. This TCR was sampled from an elderly man with active or convalescent COVID-19. CDR3 bases: TGTGCCAGCAGCTTAGCCCGTGCCGGGGAGCTGTTTTTT. Amino acids: CASSLARAGELFF.